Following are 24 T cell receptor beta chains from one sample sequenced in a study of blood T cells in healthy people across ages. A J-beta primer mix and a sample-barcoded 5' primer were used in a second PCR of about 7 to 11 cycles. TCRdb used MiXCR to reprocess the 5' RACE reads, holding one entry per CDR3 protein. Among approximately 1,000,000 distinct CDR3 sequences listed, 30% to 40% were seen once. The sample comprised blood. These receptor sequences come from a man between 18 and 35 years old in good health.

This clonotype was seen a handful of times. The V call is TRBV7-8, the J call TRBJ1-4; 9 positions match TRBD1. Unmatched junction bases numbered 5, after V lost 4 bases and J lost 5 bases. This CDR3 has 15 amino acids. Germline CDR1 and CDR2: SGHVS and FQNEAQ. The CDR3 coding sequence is TGTGCCAGCAGCTACAGGGGGCAGTGGAATGAAAAACTGTTTTTT. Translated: CASSYRGQWNEKLFF.

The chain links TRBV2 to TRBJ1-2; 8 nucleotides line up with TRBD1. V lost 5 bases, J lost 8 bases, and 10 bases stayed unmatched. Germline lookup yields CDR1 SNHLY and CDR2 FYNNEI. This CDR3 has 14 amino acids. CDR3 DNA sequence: TGTGCCAGCAGTTCGGACAGGGCGTTTAGAGGCTACACCTTC. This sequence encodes CASSSDRAFRGYTF.

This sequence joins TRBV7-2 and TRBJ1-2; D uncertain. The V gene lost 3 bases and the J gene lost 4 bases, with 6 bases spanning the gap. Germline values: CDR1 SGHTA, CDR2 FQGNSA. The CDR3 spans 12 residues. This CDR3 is CASSFRTYGYTF. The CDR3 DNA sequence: TGTGCCAGCAGCTTCCGAACCTATGGCTACACCTTC.

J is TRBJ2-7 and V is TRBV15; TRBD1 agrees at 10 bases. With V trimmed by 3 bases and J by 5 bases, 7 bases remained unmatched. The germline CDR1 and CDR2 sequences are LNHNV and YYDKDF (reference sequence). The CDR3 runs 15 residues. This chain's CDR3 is CATSSRQGASHEQYF. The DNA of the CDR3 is TGTGCCACCAGCAGTAGACAGGGGGCTTCACACGAGCAGTACTTC.

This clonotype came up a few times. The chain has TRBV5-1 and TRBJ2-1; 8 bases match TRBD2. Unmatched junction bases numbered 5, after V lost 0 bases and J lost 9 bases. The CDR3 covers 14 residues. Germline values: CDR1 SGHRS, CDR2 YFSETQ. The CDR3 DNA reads TGCGCCAGCAGCTTGGGGACTAGCTCGGGTGAGCAGTTCTTC. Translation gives CASSLGTSSGEQFF.

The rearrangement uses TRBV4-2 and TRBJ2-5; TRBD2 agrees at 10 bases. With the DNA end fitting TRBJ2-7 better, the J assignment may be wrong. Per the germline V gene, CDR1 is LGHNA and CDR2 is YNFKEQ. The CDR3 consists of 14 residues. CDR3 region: CASSPRTSGTEQYF. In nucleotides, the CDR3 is TGTGCCAGCAGCCCACGGACTAGCGGAACCGAGCAGTACTTC.

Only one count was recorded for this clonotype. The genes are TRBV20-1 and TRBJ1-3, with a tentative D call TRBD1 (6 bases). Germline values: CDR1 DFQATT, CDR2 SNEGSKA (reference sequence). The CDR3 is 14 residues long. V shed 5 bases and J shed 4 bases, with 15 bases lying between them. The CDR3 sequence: CSADGQPSGNTIYF. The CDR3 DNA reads TGCAGTGCTGATGGACAGCCATCAGGAAACACCATATATTTT.

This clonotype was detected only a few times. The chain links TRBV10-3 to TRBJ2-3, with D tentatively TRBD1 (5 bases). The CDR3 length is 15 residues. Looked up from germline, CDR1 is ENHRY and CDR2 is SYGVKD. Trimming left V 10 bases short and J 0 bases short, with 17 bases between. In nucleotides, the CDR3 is TGTGCCACACAACCAGGGCCCATGAGCACAGATACGCAGTATTTT. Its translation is CATQPGPMSTDTQYF.

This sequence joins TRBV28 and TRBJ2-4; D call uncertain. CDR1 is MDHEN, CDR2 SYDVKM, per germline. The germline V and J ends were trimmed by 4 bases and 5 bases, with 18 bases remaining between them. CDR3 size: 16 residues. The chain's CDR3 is CASSSPRTADENIQYF. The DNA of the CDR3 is TGTGCCAGCAGTTCCCCTAGGACGGCTGATGAAAACATTCAGTACTTC. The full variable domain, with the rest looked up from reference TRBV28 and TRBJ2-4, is DVKVTQSSRYLVKRTGEKVFLECVQDMDHENMFWYRQDPGLGLRLIYFSYDVKMKEKGDIPEGYSVSREKKERFSLILESASTNQTSMYLCASSSPRTADENIQYFGAGTRLSVL.

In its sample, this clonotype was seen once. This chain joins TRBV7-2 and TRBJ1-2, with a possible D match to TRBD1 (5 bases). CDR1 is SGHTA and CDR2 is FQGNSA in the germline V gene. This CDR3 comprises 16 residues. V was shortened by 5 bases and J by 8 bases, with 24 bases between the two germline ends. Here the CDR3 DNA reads TGTGCCAGCAGCCGCAGGGTGTTAACCGAAGCGGGAGGCTACACCTTC. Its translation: CASSRRVLTEAGGYTF.

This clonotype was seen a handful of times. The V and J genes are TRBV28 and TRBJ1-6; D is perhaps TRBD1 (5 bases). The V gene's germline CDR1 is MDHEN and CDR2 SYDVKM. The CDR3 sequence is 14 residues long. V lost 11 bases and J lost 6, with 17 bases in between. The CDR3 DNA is TGTGCCGGCAAAAAGGGACTCATTAATTCACCCCTCCACTTT. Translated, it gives CAGKKGLINSPLHF.

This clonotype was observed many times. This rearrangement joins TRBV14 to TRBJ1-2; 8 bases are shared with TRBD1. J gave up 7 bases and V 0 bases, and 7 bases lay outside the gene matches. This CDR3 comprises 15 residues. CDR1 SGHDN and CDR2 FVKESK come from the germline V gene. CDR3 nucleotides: TGTGCCAGCAGCCAAGATCATGGACAGGGTCGTGGCTACACCTTC. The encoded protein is CASSQDHGQGRGYTF.

CDR3 DNA: TGTGCCAGCAGCTTAGGAGACAGGGAGACGGACAATGAGCAGTACTTC. Its protein product is CASSLGDRETDNEQYF. The V gene is TRBV7-9, the J gene TRBJ2-7; 7 bases line up with TRBD1. The V and J ends lost 1 base and 7 bases, in that order; junction bases with no gene match: 13. The CDR3 totals 16 residues. The germline V gene encodes CDR1 SEHNR and CDR2 FQNEAQ (reference sequence).

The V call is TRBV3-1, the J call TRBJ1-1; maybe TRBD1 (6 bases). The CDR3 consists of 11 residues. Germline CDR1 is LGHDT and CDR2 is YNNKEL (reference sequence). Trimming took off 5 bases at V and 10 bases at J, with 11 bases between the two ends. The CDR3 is CASSTGYGAFF. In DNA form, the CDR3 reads TGTGCCAGCAGCACAGGGTATGGAGCTTTCTTT.

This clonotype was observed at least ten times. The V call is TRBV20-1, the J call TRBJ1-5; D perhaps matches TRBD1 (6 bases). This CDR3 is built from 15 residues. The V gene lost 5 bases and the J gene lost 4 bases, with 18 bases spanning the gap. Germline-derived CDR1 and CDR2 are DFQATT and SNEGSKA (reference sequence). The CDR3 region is CSALPLDRPNQPQHF. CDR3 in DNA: TGCAGTGCTCTCCCCCTGGACAGACCTAATCAGCCCCAGCATTTT.

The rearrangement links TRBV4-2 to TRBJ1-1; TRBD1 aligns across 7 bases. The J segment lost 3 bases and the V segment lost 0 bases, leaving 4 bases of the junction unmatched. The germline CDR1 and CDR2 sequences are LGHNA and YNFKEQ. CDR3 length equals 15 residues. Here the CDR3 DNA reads TGTGCCAGCAGCCAAGACGGAACAGGGGACACTGAAGCTTTCTTT. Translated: CASSQDGTGDTEAFF.

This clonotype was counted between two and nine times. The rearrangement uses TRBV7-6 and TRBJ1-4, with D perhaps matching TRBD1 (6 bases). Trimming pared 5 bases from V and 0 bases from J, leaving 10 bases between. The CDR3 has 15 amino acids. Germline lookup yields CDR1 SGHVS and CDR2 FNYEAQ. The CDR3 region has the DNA TGTGCCAGCAGCCGGACAGAAGCAACTAATGAAAAACTGTTTTTT. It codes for CASSRTEATNEKLFF.

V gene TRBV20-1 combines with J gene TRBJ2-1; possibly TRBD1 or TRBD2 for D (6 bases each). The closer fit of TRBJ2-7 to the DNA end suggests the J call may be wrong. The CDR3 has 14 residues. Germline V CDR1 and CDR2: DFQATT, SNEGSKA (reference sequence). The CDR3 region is CSARLTGAYNEQYF. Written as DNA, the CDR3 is TGCAGTGCTAGACTGACGGGGGCCTACAATGAGCAGTACTTC.

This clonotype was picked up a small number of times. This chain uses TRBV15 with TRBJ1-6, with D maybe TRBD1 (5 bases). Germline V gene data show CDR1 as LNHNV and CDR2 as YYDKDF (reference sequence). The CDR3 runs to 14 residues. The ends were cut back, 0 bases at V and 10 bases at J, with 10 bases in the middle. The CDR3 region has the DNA TGTGCCACCAGCAGAGACAGGGAGGTCTCACCCCTCCACTTT. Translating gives CATSRDREVSPLHF.

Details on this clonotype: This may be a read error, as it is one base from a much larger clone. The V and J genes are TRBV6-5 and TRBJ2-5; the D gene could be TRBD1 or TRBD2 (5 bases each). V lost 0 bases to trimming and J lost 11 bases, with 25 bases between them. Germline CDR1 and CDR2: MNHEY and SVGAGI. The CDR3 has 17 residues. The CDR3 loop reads CASSYSDVGGISNEQYF. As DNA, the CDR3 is TGTGCCAGCAGTTACTCGGATGTTGGGGGTATCTCTAATGAGCAGTACTTC.

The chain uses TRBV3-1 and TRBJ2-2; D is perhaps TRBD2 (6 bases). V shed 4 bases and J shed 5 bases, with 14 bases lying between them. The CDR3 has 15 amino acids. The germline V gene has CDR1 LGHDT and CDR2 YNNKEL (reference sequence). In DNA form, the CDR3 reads TGTGCCAGCAGCCCCGGGACTTGGCGTACCGGGGAGCTGTTTTTT. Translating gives CASSPGTWRTGELFF. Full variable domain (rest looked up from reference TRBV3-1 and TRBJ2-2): DTAVSQTPKYLVTQMGNDKSIKCEQNLGHDTMYWYKQDSKKFLKIMFSYNNKELIINETVPNRFSPKSPDKAHLNLHINSLELGDSAVYFCASSPGTWRTGELFFGEGSRLTVL.

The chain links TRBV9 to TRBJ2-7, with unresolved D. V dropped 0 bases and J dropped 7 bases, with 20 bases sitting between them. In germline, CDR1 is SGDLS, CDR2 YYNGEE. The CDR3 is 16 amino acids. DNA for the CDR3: TGTGCCAGCAGCGTAGCTGGGGTAGCTGGGTTTGATGAGCAGTACTTC. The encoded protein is CASSVAGVAGFDEQYF. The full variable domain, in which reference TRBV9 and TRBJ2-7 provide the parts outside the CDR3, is DSGVTQTPKHLITATGQRVTLRCSPRSGDLSVYWYQQSLDQGLQFLIQYYNGEERAKGNILERFSAQQFPDLHSELNLSSLELGDSALYFCASSVAGVAGFDEQYFGPGTRLTVT.

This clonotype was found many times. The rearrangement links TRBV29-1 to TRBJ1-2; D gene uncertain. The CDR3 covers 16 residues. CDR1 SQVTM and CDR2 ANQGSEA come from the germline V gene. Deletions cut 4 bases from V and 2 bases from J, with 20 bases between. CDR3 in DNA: TGCAGCGTTGCCCCCCGAAATTCTGCACCCAACTATGGCTACACCTTC. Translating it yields CSVAPRNSAPNYGYTF.

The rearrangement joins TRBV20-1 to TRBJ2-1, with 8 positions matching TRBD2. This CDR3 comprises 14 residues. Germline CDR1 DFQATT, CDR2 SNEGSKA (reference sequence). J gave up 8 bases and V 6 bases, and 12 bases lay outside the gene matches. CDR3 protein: CSAPGQGLEDEQFF. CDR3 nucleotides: TGCAGTGCACCGGGGCAGGGACTAGAGGATGAGCAGTTCTTC.